This is a list of T cell receptor beta chains from one sample in a study of shared clonotypes between healthy human individuals. The table came from immunoSEQ multiplex PCR; TCRdb's copy has only in-frame clones and leaves some out. The sample carries about a million clones, roughly 80% recorded once. Input material: memory CD4+ T cells from PBMCs. The receptors come from a man in his late teens or twenties in good health. Some clones in this sample may be carry-over from other donors' samples. CDR3s include the opening cysteine and the closing phenylalanine or tryptophan. The size of a clone is reported for some rows only, either as once, few or many, or as a class for expanded clones.

CDR3 protein: CASSQLAGVTYEQYF; V gene: TRBV18; clone size: .; J gene: TRBJ2-7
CDR3 protein: CASSFIGELFF; V gene: TRBV7-2; clone size: .; J gene: TRBJ2-2
CDR3 protein: CASRRGAEAFF; V gene: TRBV6-5; clone size: .; J gene: TRBJ1-1
CDR3 protein: CASSTPGTSGRIRSLGEQFF; V gene: TRBV7-8; clone size: .; J gene: TRBJ2-1
CDR3 protein: CASSTSASSYNEQFF; V gene: TRBV18; clone size: .; J gene: TRBJ2-1
CDR3 protein: CASSQVGTGENYGYTF; V gene: TRBV4-2; clone size: .; J gene: TRBJ1-2
CDR3 protein: CASSLTIGVHNEQFF; V gene: TRBV6-5; clone size: .; J gene: TRBJ2-1
CDR3 protein: CASSQVARTGSRYEQYF; V gene: TRBV4-1; clone size: .; J gene: TRBJ2-7
CDR3 protein: CASSKTGGYQLNQPQHF; V gene: TRBV28; clone size: .; J gene: TRBJ1-5
CDR3 protein: CASGLNGRSAGTDTQYF; V gene: TRBV11-2; clone size: .; J gene: TRBJ2-3
CDR3 protein: CASSLAGAGYGYTF; V gene: TRBV7-2; clone size: many; J gene: TRBJ1-2
CDR3 protein: CASSLVGADSYEQYF; V gene: TRBV11-2; clone size: .; J gene: TRBJ2-7
CDR3 protein: CAIKGNSGAYEQYF; V gene: TRBV10-3; clone size: .; J gene: TRBJ2-7
CDR3 protein: CASSMGTGGSGRRSYNEQFF; V gene: TRBV19; clone size: .; J gene: TRBJ2-1
CDR3 protein: CASIQPGTGEAFF; V gene: TRBV28; clone size: .; J gene: TRBJ1-1
CDR3 protein: CASSSGSIRTDTQYF; V gene: TRBV27; clone size: .; J gene: TRBJ2-3
CDR3 protein: CASSQSTDTQYF; V gene: TRBV2; clone size: .; J gene: TRBJ2-3
CDR3 protein: CASSSGQLVHEQFF; V gene: TRBV7-3; clone size: .; J gene: TRBJ2-1
CDR3 protein: CASSPQTEGLDTQYF; V gene: TRBV18; clone size: .; J gene: TRBJ2-3
CDR3 protein: CAWSVRQGYGYTF; V gene: TRBV30; clone size: few; J gene: TRBJ1-2
CDR3 protein: CASSLDTSYNEQFF; V gene: TRBV5-1; clone size: few; J gene: TRBJ2-1
CDR3 protein: CASSLGEVFGETQYF; V gene: TRBV5-1; clone size: .; J gene: TRBJ2-5
CDR3 protein: CASSLPGRGAEAFF; V gene: TRBV5-1; clone size: .; J gene: TRBJ1-1
CDR3 protein: CATSNPGAGDYGYTF; V gene: TRBV15; clone size: few; J gene: TRBJ1-2
CDR3 protein: CASSLVGTTNEKLFF; V gene: TRBV5-1; clone size: .; J gene: TRBJ1-4
CDR3 protein: CASSKGAGSGLNTEAFF; V gene: TRBV9; clone size: .; J gene: TRBJ1-1
CDR3 protein: CASSRDRGQLNQPQHF; V gene: TRBV2; clone size: .; J gene: TRBJ1-5
CDR3 protein: CAWSVLSSGADTQYF; V gene: TRBV30; clone size: .; J gene: TRBJ2-3
CDR3 protein: CASSPYVSSGRGEHNEQFF; V gene: TRBV7-2; clone size: .; J gene: TRBJ2-1
CDR3 protein: CASSTVGGIGEQYF; V gene: TRBV2; clone size: .; J gene: TRBJ2-7
CDR3 protein: CASSSTGFASTGELFF; V gene: TRBV7-3; clone size: many; J gene: TRBJ2-2
CDR3 protein: CASSYSERSSYNEQFF; V gene: TRBV6-7; clone size: few; J gene: TRBJ2-1
CDR3 protein: CASSQGDQGLDEQFF; V gene: TRBV4-1; clone size: .; J gene: TRBJ2-1
CDR3 protein: CASSLEAGWTNYGYTF; V gene: TRBV7-8; clone size: .; J gene: TRBJ1-2
CDR3 protein: CASSFGQLAGQYF; V gene: TRBV5-6; clone size: few; J gene: TRBJ2-5
CDR3 protein: CAIRDAGASEKLFF; V gene: TRBV10-3; clone size: .; J gene: TRBJ1-4
CDR3 protein: CASSLGQGAAGELFF; V gene: TRBV11-3; clone size: .; J gene: TRBJ2-2
CDR3 protein: CASSPRINEKLFF; V gene: TRBV6-5; clone size: .; J gene: TRBJ1-4
CDR3 protein: CASSSGAGTEAFF; V gene: TRBV7-9; clone size: .; J gene: TRBJ1-1
CDR3 protein: CASSPAGFGEGQPQHF; V gene: TRBV28; clone size: .; J gene: TRBJ1-5
CDR3 protein: CASSEGGRSNQPQHF; V gene: TRBV2; clone size: .; J gene: TRBJ1-5
CDR3 protein: CASSLRRDQETQYF; V gene: TRBV7-9; clone size: .; J gene: TRBJ2-3
CDR3 protein: CASRSQQGSTEAFF; V gene: TRBV6-5; clone size: .; J gene: TRBJ1-1
CDR3 protein: CASSRRQAETQYF; V gene: TRBV18; clone size: once; J gene: TRBJ2-5
CDR3 protein: CASSGQFSSYEQYF; V gene: TRBV6-1; clone size: .; J gene: TRBJ2-7
CDR3 protein: CASSLLGQGATDTQYF; V gene: TRBV4-3; clone size: .; J gene: TRBJ2-3
CDR3 protein: CASSLGVDYYEQYF; V gene: TRBV5-1; clone size: once; J gene: TRBJ2-7
CDR3 protein: CASSLRGIGEKLFF; V gene: TRBV5-6; clone size: few; J gene: TRBJ1-4
CDR3 protein: CASSQEYSNYGYTF; V gene: TRBV4-2; clone size: .; J gene: TRBJ1-2
CDR3 protein: CAWSETLGQYF; V gene: TRBV30; clone size: .; J gene: TRBJ2-7
CDR3 protein: CASSPGSGGESGYTF; V gene: TRBV4-2; clone size: .; J gene: TRBJ1-2
CDR3 protein: CASSVGASSGNTIYF; V gene: TRBV9; clone size: once; J gene: TRBJ1-3
CDR3 protein: CASRSGTGDTEAFF; V gene: TRBV5-4; clone size: .; J gene: TRBJ1-1
CDR3 protein: CASHTPTVGTDTQYF; V gene: TRBV9; clone size: .; J gene: TRBJ2-3
CDR3 protein: CASSLAPDRAYEQYF; V gene: TRBV5-1; clone size: .; J gene: TRBJ2-7